The rows below give T cell receptor beta chains drawn from one sample of a study of cytomegalovirus exposure and HLA in healthy donors. Repertoires were generated with immunoSEQ multiplex PCR, while TCRdb's copy carries only in-frame clones and drops some. The sample contains hundreds of thousands of clones, roughly 85% of which appear only once. Specimen: PBMCs. Receptors originate from a young woman in good health and CMV-seronegative. CDR3s include the opening cysteine and the closing phenylalanine or tryptophan. The D gene is left open where the match is weak. Expanded clones get a size class; other rows say once, few or many, or leave the size out.

clone_size: .; v_call: TRBV28; d_call: TRBD2; j_call: TRBJ2-3; cdr3_aa: CASIDGTSGTDTQYF; cdr3_nt: TGTGCCAGCATCGACGGGACTAGCGGCACAGATACGCAGTATTTT
clone_size: .; v_call: TRBV10-3; d_call: .; j_call: TRBJ2-5; cdr3_aa: CAISEILGRLEEAQYF; cdr3_nt: TGTGCCATCAGTGAGATTCTGGGACGGCTTGAAGAGGCCCAGTACTTC
clone_size: .; v_call: TRBV27; d_call: TRBD1; j_call: TRBJ2-6; cdr3_aa: CASSLLPRGPGANVLTF; cdr3_nt: TGTGCCAGCAGTTTATTGCCCAGGGGGCCTGGGGCCAACGTCCTGACTTTC
clone_size: .; v_call: TRBV2; d_call: TRBD1; j_call: TRBJ1-2; cdr3_aa: CASSASSLTGTGGYTF; cdr3_nt: TGTGCCAGCAGTGCATCATCCTTGACAGGGACGGGCGGCTACACCTTC
clone_size: .; v_call: TRBV28; d_call: TRBD1; j_call: TRBJ2-5; cdr3_aa: CASSGPTGVNQETQYF; cdr3_nt: TGTGCCAGCAGTGGACCGACAGGGGTGAACCAAGAGACCCAGTACTTC
clone_size: .; v_call: TRBV7-9; d_call: .; j_call: TRBJ2-7; cdr3_aa: CASSLIGTAQSYEQYF; cdr3_nt: TGTGCCAGCAGCCTTATTGGGACGGCCCAAAGCTACGAGCAGTACTTC
clone_size: .; v_call: TRBV19; d_call: .; j_call: TRBJ1-4; cdr3_aa: CASSIAQGGKLFF; cdr3_nt: TGTGCCAGTAGTATAGCTCAGGGTGGAAAACTGTTTTTT
clone_size: .; v_call: TRBV5-1; d_call: .; j_call: TRBJ1-6; cdr3_aa: CASSLTGGYSPLHF; cdr3_nt: TGCGCCAGCAGCTTGACCGGGGGATATTCACCCCTCCACTTT
clone_size: .; v_call: TRBV28; d_call: .; j_call: TRBJ1-5; cdr3_aa: CATIGGGSRQPQHF; cdr3_nt: TGTGCCACCATAGGGGGAGGCAGTCGACAGCCCCAGCATTTT
clone_size: .; v_call: TRBV5-4; d_call: TRBD2; j_call: TRBJ2-1; cdr3_aa: CASSVGTSGTHNEQFF; cdr3_nt: TGTGCCAGCAGCGTAGGGACTAGCGGGACCCACAATGAGCAGTTCTTC
clone_size: .; v_call: TRBV7-9; d_call: TRBD1; j_call: TRBJ2-4; cdr3_aa: CASSRAAGGATKNIQYF; cdr3_nt: TGTGCCAGCAGCCGGGCCGCAGGGGGCGCAACCAAAAACATTCAGTACTTC
clone_size: .; v_call: TRBV19; d_call: .; j_call: TRBJ2-5; cdr3_aa: CASRGDVETQYF; cdr3_nt: TGTGCCAGTAGAGGGGATGTAGAGACCCAGTACTTC
clone_size: .; v_call: TRBV2; d_call: TRBD1; j_call: TRBJ1-3; cdr3_aa: CASSPGQAGNTIYF; cdr3_nt: TGTGCCAGCAGCCCCGGACAGGCTGGAAACACCATATATTTT
clone_size: .; v_call: TRBV7-2; d_call: .; j_call: TRBJ2-5; cdr3_aa: CASSPPGLEGRRKNF; cdr3_nt: TGTGCCAGCAGCCCCCCGGGGTTGGAGGGGAGAAGGAAGAACTTC
clone_size: .; v_call: TRBV18; d_call: .; j_call: TRBJ1-1; cdr3_aa: CASSQGVVEAFF; cdr3_nt: TGTGCCAGCTCACAGGGGGTGGTTGAAGCTTTCTTT
clone_size: few; v_call: TRBV15; d_call: TRBD2; j_call: TRBJ2-7; cdr3_aa: CATSARTSGSDEQYF; cdr3_nt: TGTGCCACTTCTGCCAGGACTAGCGGGAGTGACGAGCAGTACTTC
clone_size: .; v_call: TRBV2; d_call: .; j_call: TRBJ2-7; cdr3_aa: CASSEMPDLSEQYF; cdr3_nt: TGTGCCAGCAGCGAAATGCCGGACCTCAGCGAGCAGTACTTC
clone_size: .; v_call: TRBV5-1; d_call: .; j_call: TRBJ1-1; cdr3_aa: CASSWQGGGTEAFF; cdr3_nt: TGCGCCAGCAGCTGGCAGGGAGGAGGTACTGAAGCTTTCTTT
clone_size: .; v_call: TRBV4-2; d_call: TRBD1; j_call: TRBJ1-2; cdr3_aa: CASSQALTGGQGYTF; cdr3_nt: TGTGCCAGCAGCCAAGCATTGACAGGGGGCCAAGGCTACACCTTC
clone_size: .; v_call: TRBV27; d_call: .; j_call: TRBJ2-7; cdr3_aa: CASSSPGQGQYEQYF; cdr3_nt: TGTGCCAGCAGTTCGCCGGGACAAGGACAATACGAGCAGTACTTC
clone_size: .; v_call: TRBV4-1; d_call: .; j_call: TRBJ2-7; cdr3_aa: CASSQVGQIEQYF; cdr3_nt: TGCGCCAGCAGCCAAGTAGGCCAGATCGAGCAGTACTTC
clone_size: .; v_call: TRBV5-1; d_call: TRBD2; j_call: TRBJ2-1; cdr3_aa: CASSLVAGGPNEQFF; cdr3_nt: TGCGCCAGCAGCTTGGTGGCGGGAGGGCCCAATGAGCAGTTCTTC
clone_size: .; v_call: TRBV5-6; d_call: TRBD2; j_call: TRBJ2-7; cdr3_aa: CASSLRASGPYEQYF; cdr3_nt: TGTGCCAGCAGCTTGAGGGCTAGCGGACCCTACGAGCAGTACTTC
clone_size: .; v_call: TRBV9; d_call: TRBD1; j_call: TRBJ2-1; cdr3_aa: CASSARDRVGNEQFF; cdr3_nt: TGTGCCAGCAGCGCACGGGACAGGGTCGGCAATGAGCAGTTCTTC
clone_size: .; v_call: TRBV6-1; d_call: .; j_call: TRBJ1-5; cdr3_aa: CASSESRTTRGSQHF; cdr3_nt: TGTGCCAGCAGTGAATCTAGAACAACCAGGGGTTCCCAGCATTTT
clone_size: few; v_call: TRBV5-1; d_call: .; j_call: TRBJ1-5; cdr3_aa: CASSFRVYSNQPQHF; cdr3_nt: TGCGCCAGCAGCTTTCGGGTGTATAGCAATCAGCCCCAGCATTTT
clone_size: once; v_call: TRBV5-4; d_call: TRBD1; j_call: TRBJ2-7; cdr3_aa: CASSPKTGRPYEQYF; cdr3_nt: TGTGCCAGCAGCCCTAAGACAGGGAGACCCTACGAGCAGTACTTC
clone_size: .; v_call: TRBV15; d_call: .; j_call: TRBJ1-1; cdr3_aa: CATNREGGTEAFF; cdr3_nt: TGTGCCACCAATAGGGAAGGGGGGACTGAAGCTTTCTTT
clone_size: .; v_call: TRBV9; d_call: TRBD2; j_call: TRBJ2-1; cdr3_aa: CASSPRGGQVNEQFF; cdr3_nt: TGTGCCAGCAGCCCACGGGGGGGGCAGGTGAATGAGCAGTTCTTC
clone_size: .; v_call: TRBV4-1; d_call: TRBD1; j_call: TRBJ1-2; cdr3_aa: CASSPTTGRRIDYGYTF; cdr3_nt: TGCGCCAGCAGCCCTACGACAGGGCGTCGAATTGACTATGGCTACACCTTC
clone_size: .; v_call: TRBV6-5; d_call: TRBD1; j_call: TRBJ2-2; cdr3_aa: CASREDRGTMFF; cdr3_nt: TGTGCCAGCAGGGAGGACAGGGGTACGATGTTTTTT
clone_size: .; v_call: TRBV7-9; d_call: TRBD2; j_call: TRBJ2-1; cdr3_aa: CASSPRLAVHNEQFF; cdr3_nt: TGTGCCAGCAGCCCCCGACTAGCTGTCCACAATGAGCAGTTCTTC